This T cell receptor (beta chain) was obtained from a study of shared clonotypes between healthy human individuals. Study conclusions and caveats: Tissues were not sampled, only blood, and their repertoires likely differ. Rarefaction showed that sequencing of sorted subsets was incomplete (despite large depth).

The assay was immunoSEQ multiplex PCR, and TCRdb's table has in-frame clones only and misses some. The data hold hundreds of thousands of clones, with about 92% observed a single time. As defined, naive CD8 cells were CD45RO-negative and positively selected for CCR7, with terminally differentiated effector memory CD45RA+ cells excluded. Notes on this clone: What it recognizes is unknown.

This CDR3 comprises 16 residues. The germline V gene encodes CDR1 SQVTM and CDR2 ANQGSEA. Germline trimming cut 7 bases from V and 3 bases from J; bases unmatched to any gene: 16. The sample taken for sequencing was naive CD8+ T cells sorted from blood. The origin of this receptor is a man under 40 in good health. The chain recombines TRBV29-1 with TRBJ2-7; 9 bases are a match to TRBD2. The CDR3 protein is CSAGLSSGGGLYEQYF. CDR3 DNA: TGCAGCGCTGGATTGAGTAGCGGGGGCGGCCTCTACGAGCAGTACTTC.